Presented here are 20 T cell receptor beta chains from one specimen sequenced in a study of T cell responses to AZD1222 COVID-19 vaccine. Clones were sequenced by immunoSEQ multiplex PCR, and TCRdb holds only the in-frame ones, with some missing. Among about 150,000 clones listed, 90% were seen once. The specimen was peripheral blood, collected on day 0 of AZD1222 vaccination. Receptors originate from an adult in good health.

CDR3 loop: CASRSTPTNEKLFF. The CDR3 region has the DNA TGTGCCAGCAGGTCGACGCCAACTAATGAAAAACTGTTTTTT. V gene TRBV21-1 combines with J gene TRBJ1-4. TRBV21-1 is a pseudogene. CDR3 length: 14 amino acids.

J is TRBJ1-4 and V is TRBV18; 9 bases align to TRBD1. There are 14 residues in the CDR3. CDR1 is KGHSH and CDR2 is LQKENI in the germline V gene. With 5 bases clipped from V and 6 bases from J, the junction kept 4 bases outside the gene matches. The CDR3 spells CASSFGQGHEKLFF. The CDR3 DNA follows: TGTGCCAGCTCATTCGGACAGGGGCATGAAAAACTGTTTTTT.

V and J are TRBV5-1 and TRBJ2-5, with 8 bases matching TRBD2. The CDR3 totals 15 residues. Germline-derived CDR1 and CDR2 are SGHRS and YFSETQ. V gave up 1 base and J gave up 3 bases; unmatched junction bases: 5. The CDR3 region has the DNA TGCGCCAGCAGCTTGTACGGGGGGGTCGAAGAGACCCAGTACTTC. This sequence encodes CASSLYGGVEETQYF.

This chain links TRBV30 with TRBJ2-1; 7 bases align to TRBD2. CDR1 is GTSNPN, CDR2 SVGIG, per germline (reference sequence). V gave up 0 bases and J gave up 5 bases; unmatched junction bases: 1. There are 13 residues in the CDR3. The CDR3 loop is CAWSVRGDNEQFF. CDR3 in DNA: TGTGCCTGGAGTGTACGGGGGGACAATGAGCAGTTCTTC.

The J gene is TRBJ2-3, the V gene TRBV10-1; D is uncertain. This CDR3 comprises 13 residues. The germline gives CDR1 WNHNN, CDR2 SYGVQD (reference sequence). V was trimmed by 2 bases and J by 1 base, leaving 4 bases between them. In nucleotides, the CDR3 is TGCGCCAGCAGTGAGGGTGGCACAGATACGCAGTATTTT. It encodes CASSEGGTDTQYF.

V and J are TRBV7-3 and TRBJ1-2; no firm D call. The CDR3 has 14 residues. Looked up from germline, CDR1 is SGHTA and CDR2 is FQGTGA. Between the trimmed V and J ends, which lost 1 base and 5 bases, there was a span of 11 bases. In DNA form, the CDR3 reads TGTGCCAGCAGCTTAAAGGCAGGCAATTATGGCTACACCTTC. Translation: CASSLKAGNYGYTF.

This chain uses TRBV24-1 with TRBJ2-2; D might be TRBD1 (6 bases). Germline V gene data show CDR1 as KGHDR and CDR2 as SFDVKD. V lost 12 bases and J lost 3, with 13 bases in between. CDR3 length: 13 amino acids. The CDR3 DNA reads TGTGCCTCCCGCAGGGGAGACACCGGGGAGCTGTTTTTT. Encoded protein: CASRRGDTGELFF.

The rearrangement joins TRBV7-8 to TRBJ1-1; 7 bases line up with TRBD1. There are 13 residues in the CDR3. V lost 5 bases, J lost 5 bases, and 5 bases stayed unmatched. Per the germline V gene, CDR1 is SGHVS and CDR2 is FQNEAQ. CDR3 sequence reads: CASSLGQATEAFF. The CDR3 DNA follows: TGTGCCAGCAGCCTCGGACAGGCGACTGAAGCTTTCTTT. Supplemented by reference TRBV7-8 and TRBJ1-1, the full variable domain reads GAGVSQSPRYKVAKRGQDVALRCDPISGHVSLFWYQQALGQGPEFLTYFQNEAQLDKSGLPSDRFFAERPEGSVSTLKIQRTQQEDSAVYLCASSLGQATEAFFGQGTRLTVV.

This sequence joins TRBV3-1 (or the pseudogene TRBV3-2) and TRBJ1-1, with TRBD1 matching over 7 bases. This CDR3 comprises 13 residues. The V gene's germline CDR1 is LGHDT and CDR2 YNNKEL (reference sequence). J was trimmed by 8 bases and V by 4 bases; bases with no gene match: 7. The CDR3 region has the DNA TGTGCCAGCAGCCCTTATCGGACAGGAGAAGCTTTCTTT. Its protein product is CASSPYRTGEAFF.

This clone showed up just once. The CDR3 region is CASSPPVGTGGNYGYTF. As DNA, the CDR3 is TGTGCCAGCTCACCACCGGTTGGGACAGGGGGAAACTATGGCTACACCTTC. The chain has TRBV18 and TRBJ1-2; TRBD1 matches 11 bases. The CDR3 runs to 17 residues. Germline lookup yields CDR1 KGHSH and CDR2 LQKENI. The J segment lost 2 bases and the V segment lost 0 bases, leaving 5 bases of the junction unmatched.

This clone appeared a single time. The chain has TRBV3-1 (or the pseudogene TRBV3-2) and TRBJ2-3; TRBD2 agrees at 10 bases. There are 19 residues in the CDR3. From germline, CDR1 is LGHDT and CDR2 YNNKEL (reference sequence). Germline trimming cut 4 bases from V and 0 bases from J; bases unmatched to any gene: 13. CDR3 in amino acids: CASSPVRLLAGTSTDTQYF. CDR3 nucleotide sequence: TGTGCCAGCAGCCCGGTTAGACTACTAGCGGGGACTAGCACAGATACGCAGTATTTT.

The chain recombines TRBV6-2 or TRBV6-3 with TRBJ2-7; TRBD1 is a possible D gene (5 bases). Germline CDR1 MNHEY, CDR2 SVGEGT. The CDR3 length is 14 residues. Trimming shortened V by 6 bases and J by 3 bases, and 15 bases separated the two germline ends. This chain's CDR3 is CASSRVWGDYEQYF. CDR3 coding DNA: TGTGCCAGCAGCCGAGTCTGGGGCGACTACGAGCAGTACTTC.

The J gene is TRBJ1-6, the V gene TRBV11-3; the match to TRBD1 covers 8 bases. After removal of 5 bases from V and 7 bases from J, the junction contained 13 bases not matched to a gene. Germline lookup yields CDR1 SGHNT and CDR2 YENEEA. The CDR3 is 17 amino acids. CDR3 DNA: TGTGCCAGCAGCCCAGTTGGGTACAGGGGGTACAATTCACCCCTCCACTTT. Translating gives CASSPVGYRGYNSPLHF.

The chain is built from TRBV3-1 (or the pseudogene TRBV3-2) and TRBJ2-7, with unresolved D. In germline, CDR1 is LGHDT, CDR2 YNNKEL (reference sequence). The CDR3 contains 14 residues. With 1 base removed from V and 5 bases from J, the gap between germline ends came to 12 bases. CDR3 coding DNA: TGTGCCAGCAGCCAAGCCCCGGGTAGGGACGAGCAGTACTTC. Translating it yields CASSQAPGRDEQYF.

The chain employs TRBV2 and TRBJ1-1; 7 nucleotides line up with TRBD1. V trimming: 6 bases; J trimming: 5 bases; junction bases outside the gene matches: 6. The CDR3 is 13 amino acids. Germline V gene sequence: CDR1 SNHLY, CDR2 FYNNEI. The CDR3 sequence is CASRYTGETEAFF. DNA for the CDR3: TGTGCCAGCAGGTACACAGGGGAAACTGAAGCTTTCTTT. Combining the CDR3 with reference TRBV2 and TRBJ1-1 gives the whole variable domain EPEVTQTPSHQVTQMGQEVILRCVPISNHLYFYWYRQILGQKVEFLVSFYNNEISEKSEIFDDQFSVERPDGSNFTLKIRSTKLEDSAMYFCASRYTGETEAFFGQGTRLTVV.

The CDR3 region is CASRRSGAYNEQFF. The CDR3 DNA reads as TGTGCCAGCAGACGAAGCGGAGCATACAATGAGCAGTTCTTC. The genes are TRBV2 and TRBJ2-1; TRBD2 is a possible D gene (5 bases). The V end was cut by 6 bases, the J end by 4 bases, with 13 bases between. The CDR3 is 14 amino acids. CDR1 is SNHLY, CDR2 FYNNEI, per germline.

The rearrangement links TRBV28 to TRBJ2-1; TRBD2 matches at 13 bases. There are 17 residues in the CDR3. Trimming at V came to 3 bases and at J to 8 bases, leaving 10 bases not matched to a gene. The V gene's germline CDR1 is MDHEN and CDR2 SYDVKM. The DNA for the CDR3 is TGTGCCAGCAGTTTGCTCCTCGGGACTAGCGGGGACCATGAGCAGTTCTTC. Residues: CASSLLLGTSGDHEQFF. Using reference TRBV28 and TRBJ2-1 for the parts outside the CDR3, the full variable domain is DVKVTQSSRYLVKRTGEKVFLECVQDMDHENMFWYRQDPGLGLRLIYFSYDVKMKEKGDIPEGYSVSREKKERFSLILESASTNQTSMYLCASSLLLGTSGDHEQFFGPGTRLTVL.

CDR3: CASSLSVALPPYF. CDR3 DNA: TGTGCCAGCAGTTTAAGCGTCGCGCTCCCTCCTTACTTC. The V call is TRBV27, the J call TRBJ2-7; D unresolved. The CDR3 spans 13 residues. Trimming shortened V by 2 bases and J by 13 bases, and 18 bases separated the two germline ends. The germline V gene has CDR1 MNHEY and CDR2 SMNVEV (reference sequence).

The rearrangement uses TRBV18 and TRBJ2-1; D perhaps matches TRBD1 (6 bases). CDR1 and CDR2 from the germline V gene are KGHSH and LQKENI. The germline V and J ends were trimmed by 1 base and 4 bases, with 11 bases remaining between them. CDR3 length: 15 residues. CDR3 sequence: CASSPQGEYYNEQFF. The CDR3 bases are TGTGCCAGCTCACCACAGGGGGAGTATTACAATGAGCAGTTCTTC.

By frequency in the sample, this clone is medium-sized (0.01 to 0.1%). The chain employs TRBV7-2 and TRBJ1-1, with D possibly TRBD1 on 6 matching bases. Germline V gives CDR1 SGHTA, CDR2 FQGNSA. Deletions cut 7 bases from V and 5 bases from J, with 23 bases between. This CDR3 contains 16 residues. CDR3 in amino acids: CASTPNGGSLGTEAFF. In DNA form, the CDR3 reads TGTGCCAGCACGCCAAACGGGGGCTCCTTGGGTACTGAAGCTTTCTTT. Using reference TRBV7-2 and TRBJ1-1 for the parts outside the CDR3, the full variable domain is GAGVSQSPSNKVTEKGKDVELRCDPISGHTALYWYRQSLGQGLEFLIYFQGNSAPDKSGLPSDRFSAERTGGSVSTLTIQRTQQEDSAVYLCASTPNGGSLGTEAFFGQGTRLTVV.